These 18 T cell receptor beta chains came from one sample sequenced in a study of T-cell reconstitution after alpha-beta-depleted transplantation in children. Unique molecular identifiers were incorporated when the TCRbeta library was constructed. TCRdb re-derived calls from the PCR reads in MiXCR, one entry per CDR3 protein. The sample carries about 980,000 distinct CDR3 sequences, about 29% recorded once. The sequencing here drew on PBMCs, mostly from graft donor cells, taken 360 days after TCRalphabeta/CD19-depleted stem cell transplant. The receptors originated from a boy less than two years old who had a stem cell transplant for SCID, so the T cells may come from the graft donor.

This clonotype occurred a few times. V gene TRBV12-3 or TRBV12-4 combines with J gene TRBJ1-1; no definite D call. The CDR3 covers 14 residues. The V gene lost 7 bases and the J gene lost 3 bases, with 15 bases spanning the gap. The CDR3 DNA sequence: TGTGCCAGCACCCTAGTTAGGTCGCACACTGAAGCTTTCTTT. Translation: CASTLVRSHTEAFF.

This clonotype was seen a handful of times. The chain uses TRBV5-1 and TRBJ2-1; no reliable D call. The CDR3 loop spans 15 amino acids. The V end was cut by 0 bases, the J end by 7 bases, with 14 bases between. The germline CDR1 and CDR2 sequences are SGHRS and YFSETQ. CDR3 in amino acids: CASSLGGEVWNEQFF. In DNA, the CDR3 is TGCGCCAGCAGCTTGGGGGGTGAGGTATGGAATGAGCAGTTCTTC.

The chain combines TRBV7-4 with TRBJ2-5; weak D call: TRBD2 (5 bases). The germline V and J ends were trimmed by 2 bases and 5 bases, with 12 bases remaining between them. CDR1 is SGHVT, CDR2 SQSDAQ, per germline. This CDR3 has 14 amino acids. CDR3 DNA: TGTGCCAGCAGCTTACGAGGGCGGAGTGAGACCCAGTACTTC. Translated: CASSLRGRSETQYF. Drawing the rest from reference TRBV7-4 and TRBJ2-5, the complete variable domain is GAGVSQSPRYKVAKRGRDVALRCDSISGHVTLYWYRQTLGQGSEVLTYSQSDAQRDKSGRPSGRFSAERPERSVSTLKIQRTEQGDSAVYLCASSLRGRSETQYFGPGTRLLVL.

The chain has TRBV27 and TRBJ2-7, with D hard to call. The CDR3 consists of 13 residues. The V end was cut by 10 bases, the J end by 2 bases, with 15 bases between. Germline loops: CDR1 MNHEY, CDR2 SMNVEV (reference sequence). The CDR3 DNA reads TGTGCCACCTCGACCAGTTACCCCTACGAGCAGTACTTC. It codes for CATSTSYPYEQYF.

The sample holds many counts of this clonotype. This chain uses TRBV11-1 with TRBJ1-1; no reliable D call. Trimming removed 6 bases from V and 0 bases from J, with 8 bases in between. CDR1 is SGHAT, CDR2 FQDESV, per germline (reference sequence). The length of the CDR3 is 13 residues. This CDR3 reads CASSKRVNTEAFF. For the CDR3, the DNA is TGTGCCAGCAGTAAGAGGGTGAACACTGAAGCTTTCTTT.

This chain links TRBV7-2 with TRBJ2-4, with D unresolved. Germline V gives CDR1 SGHTA, CDR2 FQGNSA. This CDR3 region has 16 residues. V gave up 2 bases and J gave up 1 base, with 12 bases separating them. The CDR3 nucleotides read TGTGCCAGCAGCTTATCCCGGATGGGGGCCAAAAACATTCAGTACTTC. Translated: CASSLSRMGAKNIQYF.

This clonotype came up a few times. The chain links TRBV9 to TRBJ2-7, with 10 bases that match TRBD1. Germline lookup yields CDR1 SGDLS and CDR2 YYNGEE. This CDR3 has 16 residues. Unmatched junction bases numbered 5, after V lost 0 bases and J lost 2 bases. The CDR3 is CASSVEGQGIPYEQYF. The CDR3 DNA is TGTGCCAGCAGCGTAGAGGGACAGGGGATCCCCTACGAGCAGTACTTC.

The V and J genes are TRBV6-1 and TRBJ2-7; 8 bases are shared with TRBD1. CDR3 length equals 14 residues. V gave up 6 bases and J gave up 6 bases; unmatched junction bases: 10. Per the germline V gene, CDR1 is MNHNS and CDR2 is SASEGT. The CDR3 reads CASSRQGSGGEQYF. The CDR3 nucleotides read TGTGCCAGCAGCCGACAGGGGTCAGGGGGCGAGCAGTACTTC.

This clonotype turned up a few times. The genes are TRBV7-2 and TRBJ2-1, with 7 positions matching TRBD1. This CDR3 has 15 amino acids. Germline V CDR1 and CDR2: SGHTA, FQGNSA. V was clipped by 5 bases and J by 0 bases; unmatched bases: 4. The DNA for the CDR3 is TGTGCCAGCAGCAAGGACAGGAACTCCTACAATGAGCAGTTCTTC. Protein product: CASSKDRNSYNEQFF.

This chain links TRBV21-1 with TRBJ2-1; TRBD2, the D gene given by the table, was not confirmed from the DNA. TRBV21-1 is recorded as a pseudogene. The CDR3 sequence is 13 residues long. The CDR3, as DNA: TGTGCCAGCAGCAAAAACACTGGCGGGCTTCCGTTCTTC. This codes for CASSKNTGGLPFF.

This chain connects TRBV20-1 to TRBJ2-1; D unclear. CDR1 is DFQATT, CDR2 SNEGSKA, per germline (reference sequence). Deletions cut 1 base from V and 6 bases from J, with 16 bases between. The CDR3 totals 15 residues. The CDR3: CSARGEFGWSNEQFF. CDR3 DNA: TGCAGTGCTAGAGGGGAATTTGGCTGGAGCAATGAGCAGTTCTTC.

V usage is TRBV12-3 or TRBV12-4 and J usage is TRBJ2-7; D is unclear. V gave up 6 bases and J gave up 4 bases, with 19 bases separating them. The CDR3 runs 15 residues. Here the CDR3 reads CASSSHSPHPYEQYF. For the CDR3, the DNA is TGTGCCAGCAGCTCTCACAGTCCCCACCCTTACGAGCAGTACTTC.

This clonotype was seen more than once but under ten times. The chain employs TRBV27 and TRBJ1-6; TRBD1 might be the D (6 bases). There are 15 residues in the CDR3. The germline V gene has CDR1 MNHEY and CDR2 SMNVEV (reference sequence). The ends were cut back, 5 bases at V and 6 bases at J, with 14 bases in the middle. The CDR3 DNA follows: TGTGCCAGCAGTCCAGGGGAACCTCGTAATTCACCCCTCCACTTT. It is translated as CASSPGEPRNSPLHF.

CDR3 nucleotides: TGTGCCAGCAGTTTAGTGCGAAGTGGGTTAAATGAGCAGTTCTTC. Encoded protein: CASSLVRSGLNEQFF. V usage is TRBV12-3 or TRBV12-4 and J usage is TRBJ2-1; D call uncertain. Trimming pared 1 base from V and 7 bases from J, leaving 14 bases between. The CDR3 is 15 residues long.

The sample holds a few counts of this clonotype. The gene calls are TRBV5-1 and TRBJ1-2, with TRBD1 as a possible D gene (6 bases). The CDR3 length is 16 residues. Trimming pared 3 bases from V and 0 bases from J, leaving 15 bases between. CDR1 SGHRS and CDR2 YFSETQ come from the germline V gene. The CDR3 region has the DNA TGCGCCAGCAGCTGGGGGGCGACAGATCCTAACTATGGCTACACCTTC. It is translated as CASSWGATDPNYGYTF.

The rearrangement joins TRBV18 to TRBJ2-1, with 8 positions matching TRBD1. The V and J ends lost 6 bases and 4 bases, in that order; junction bases with no gene match: 14. The CDR3 extends over 17 amino acids. Germline V gene sequence: CDR1 KGHSH, CDR2 LQKENI. CDR3 region: CASSPYQPGGGYNEQFF. The DNA for the CDR3 is TGTGCCAGCTCGCCATACCAACCAGGGGGCGGATACAATGAGCAGTTCTTC.

This clonotype was observed a handful of times. The gene calls are TRBV7-2 and TRBJ2-5, with no clear D. With 2 bases removed from V and 4 bases from J, the gap between germline ends came to 5 bases. The CDR3 is made up of 12 amino acids. Per the germline V gene, CDR1 is SGHTA and CDR2 is FQGNSA. The CDR3 DNA sequence: TGTGCCAGCAGCTTAAAACCAGAGACCCAGTACTTC. Translation gives CASSLKPETQYF.

This clonotype came up a few times. This chain uses TRBV20-1 with TRBJ1-2; 7 bases line up with TRBD1. After removal of 3 bases from V and 2 bases from J, the junction contained 15 bases not matched to a gene. CDR3 length equals 17 residues. In germline, CDR1 is DFQATT, CDR2 SNEGSKA (reference sequence). CDR3 sequence: CSASVYNDRATNYGYTF. The CDR3 bases are TGCAGTGCTAGCGTGTATAATGACAGGGCCACAAACTATGGCTACACCTTC.